One sample yielded the 17 T cell receptor beta chains listed below, sequenced in a study of cytomegalovirus exposure and HLA in healthy donors. Vbeta (60) and Jbeta (13) primers were used in the PCR. The protocol was immunoSEQ multiplex PCR, while the TCRdb copy is restricted to in-frame clones and leaves out a portion. This sample has under 200,000 clones, with about four fifths found just once. Sequenced sample: PBMCs. These TCRs come from a woman between 25 and 40 years old in good health and CMV-seropositive.

The chain has TRBV6-6 and TRBJ1-2; 11 bases match TRBD1. Germline assignment: CDR1 MNHNY and CDR2 SVGAGI (reference sequence). The CDR3 runs 16 residues. With V trimmed by 0 bases and J by 4 bases, 4 bases remained unmatched. DNA of the CDR3: TGTGCCAGCAGTTACTCGTCCGGGACAGGGGGCTATGGCTACACCTTC. Its translation: CASSYSSGTGGYGYTF.

This clone has only one observation. This chain uses TRBV7-9 with TRBJ1-5, with D tentatively TRBD1 (6 bases). CDR1 is SEHNR and CDR2 is FQNEAQ in the germline V gene (reference sequence). This CDR3 contains 17 residues. V was pared by 5 bases and J by 3 bases, with 20 bases between. The CDR3: CASSQGQGKRDNQPQHF. CDR3 DNA: TGTGCCAGCAGCCAGGGGCAGGGTAAGAGAGACAATCAGCCCCAGCATTTT.

In nucleotides, the CDR3 is TGTGCCAGCACTCGCCGGGACAGGGTCACCGGGGAGCTGTTTTTT. Amino acid sequence: CASTRRDRVTGELFF. V is TRBV6-1 and J is TRBJ2-2; 9 nucleotides align to TRBD1. J gave up 4 bases and V 7 bases, and 7 bases lay outside the gene matches. The CDR3 consists of 15 residues. Per germline, CDR1 MNHNS and CDR2 SASEGT.

The chain uses TRBV13 and TRBJ1-5; possibly TRBD1 for D (6 bases). Germline-derived CDR1 and CDR2 are PRHDT and FYEKMQ (reference sequence). The CDR3 runs to 14 residues. Trimming cost V 3 bases and J 5 bases, with 11 bases left between them. CDR3 in DNA: TGTGCCAGCAGCTTCGGGGGGGGCGATCAGCCCCAGCATTTT. Amino acid sequence: CASSFGGGDQPQHF.

The chain combines TRBV11-1 with TRBJ2-2, with a tentative D call TRBD2 (7 bases). The CDR3 is 17 amino acids. Trimming left V 2 bases short and J 4 bases short, with 17 bases between. Per the germline V gene, CDR1 is SGHAT and CDR2 is FQDESV (reference sequence). The CDR3 sequence is CASSLYRGAGGTGELFF. The CDR3 nucleotides are TGTGCCAGCAGCTTATATCGGGGGGCCGGGGGCACCGGGGAGCTGTTTTTT.

This clone has just one count. The chain has TRBV4-3 and TRBJ1-2; D is ambiguous. Trimming stripped 4 bases from V and 1 base from J, with 13 bases between. CDR1 and CDR2 (germline): LGHNA, YSLEER. The CDR3 runs to 15 residues. The CDR3, as DNA: TGCGCCAGCAGCCCGTTCGAGGAGTTTAACTATGGCTACACCTTC. It translates to CASSPFEEFNYGYTF.

This clone was counted a few times. The chain uses TRBV4-3 and TRBJ1-2; maybe TRBD1 (6 bases). Germline V gives CDR1 LGHNA, CDR2 YSLEER. CDR3 size: 16 residues. V lost 0 bases to trimming and J lost 3 bases, with 14 bases between them. CDR3 protein: CASSQELGGQYYGYTF. CDR3 coding DNA: TGCGCCAGCAGCCAAGAACTTGGTGGACAGTACTATGGCTACACCTTC.

This chain uses TRBV10-3 with TRBJ1-4; a weak D match, TRBD1 (5 bases). The CDR3 has 12 residues. V was pared by 8 bases and J by 14 bases, with 18 bases between. Germline V gene sequence: CDR1 ENHRY, CDR2 SYGVKD. DNA for the CDR3: TGTGCCATCGGGGAAACAGAGACAGATCTGTTTTTT. Translating it yields CAIGETETDLFF.

The chain has TRBV19 and TRBJ1-1; the D gene is possibly TRBD1 (6 bases). Germline-derived CDR1 and CDR2 are LNHDA and SQIVND (reference sequence). The CDR3 is 11 amino acids. V gave up 6 bases and J gave up 14 bases, with 16 bases separating them. The CDR3 region is CASRGQPRSFF. The CDR3 region has the DNA TGTGCCAGTAGAGGACAGCCCAGGTCGTTCTTT.

The genes are TRBV11-3 and TRBJ2-1, with D perhaps matching TRBD2 (6 bases). Germline V gives CDR1 SGHNT, CDR2 YENEEA. The CDR3 length is 16 residues. V was pared by 1 base and J by 3 bases, with 13 bases between. The CDR3 sequence: CASSLAGGVHYNEQFF. In DNA, the CDR3 is TGTGCCAGCAGCTTAGCAGGCGGGGTACACTACAATGAGCAGTTCTTC.

The count of this clone is one. The rearrangement joins TRBV28 to TRBJ1-1; a weak D match, TRBD1 (6 bases). The CDR3 sequence is 14 residues long. The germline V gene encodes CDR1 MDHEN and CDR2 SYDVKM. V lost 6 bases, J lost 5 bases, and 16 bases lay in between. The CDR3 loop is CASSQGTRWTEAFF. Here the CDR3 DNA reads TGTGCCAGCAGCCAGGGGACGCGGTGGACTGAAGCTTTCTTT.

The chain recombines TRBV4-3 with TRBJ2-6; no definite D call. Germline V gene data show CDR1 as LGHNA and CDR2 as YSLEER. V shed 1 base and J shed 0 bases, with 10 bases lying between them. The CDR3 spans 17 residues. In nucleotides, the CDR3 is TGCGCCAGCAGCCAAGGGCTTCTCAACTCTGGGGCCAACGTCCTGACTTTC. This sequence encodes CASSQGLLNSGANVLTF.

This chain links TRBV9 with TRBJ2-4; 7 nucleotides align to TRBD1. The CDR3 has 17 amino acids. V shed 4 bases, J shed 6 bases, and the junction held 16 bases outside the gene matches. Germline loops: CDR1 SGDLS, CDR2 YYNGEE. The DNA for the CDR3 is TGTGCCAGCAGCCCCAGGGGGTCGCCCGCCAACGGAAACATTCAGTACTTC. As protein: CASSPRGSPANGNIQYF.

The chain joins TRBV4-3 to TRBJ2-7, with 8 bases fitting TRBD2. The germline gives CDR1 LGHNA, CDR2 YSLEER. This CDR3 region has 18 residues. The V gene end was trimmed by 0 bases and the J gene end by 2 bases; junction bases not matched to a gene: 12. The CDR3 DNA is TGCGCCAGCAGCCAAGAAGGGGGGCGCGGGACTAGGGCCTACGAGCAGTACTTC. Translation: CASSQEGGRGTRAYEQYF.

This clone appeared once. CDR3 sequence (DNA): TGTGCCAGCAGTGTCAGGACAAGCACAGATACGCAGTATTTT. The encoded protein is CASSVRTSTDTQYF. This sequence joins TRBV2 and TRBJ2-3; possibly TRBD1 for D (5 bases). The ends were cut back, 4 bases at V and 0 bases at J, with 8 bases in the middle. Germline loops: CDR1 SNHLY, CDR2 FYNNEI. The CDR3 contains 14 residues.

This clone was detected only once. The V call is TRBV7-9, the J call TRBJ1-1; 10 bases agree with TRBD1. With V trimmed by 5 bases and J by 4 bases, 4 bases remained unmatched. Germline V lookup: CDR1 SEHNR, CDR2 FQNEAQ (reference sequence). This CDR3 comprises 14 residues. The CDR3 loop is CASSPRTGGTEAFF. The CDR3, as DNA: TGTGCCAGCAGCCCCCGGACAGGGGGCACTGAAGCTTTCTTT.

A few counts support this clone. The chain links TRBV27 to TRBJ1-5; D is possibly TRBD1 (6 bases). The CDR3 runs to 14 residues. The germline V gene encodes CDR1 MNHEY and CDR2 SMNVEV (reference sequence). V shed 6 bases and J shed 4 bases, with 13 bases lying between them. The DNA for the CDR3 is TGTGCCAGCAGAATAGGGGGATCTAATCAGCCCCAGCATTTT. Translation: CASRIGGSNQPQHF.